This TCR beta chain was sequenced during a study of T cells in Graves' hyperthyroidism and ophthalmopathy. V was pared by 5 bases and J by 1 base, with 9 bases between. The CDR3 has 14 residues. The germline V gene has CDR1 LNHDA and CDR2 SQIVND (reference sequence). RNA transcripts provided the source from which TCR beta CDR3 regions were amplified. First-round RT-PCR of the TCR CDR3 relied on the HTBI primer set. Each CDR3 protein gets one entry after TCRdb re-called the multiplex PCR reads with MiXCR. The repertoire holds hundreds of thousands of distinct CDR3 sequences, roughly 15% seen once, with around 4.5% in the top ten.

Sequenced input: blood. The TCR sequence derives from a middle-aged woman with Graves' ophthalmopathy. This rearrangement joins TRBV19 to TRBJ1-3; D remains ambiguous. The CDR3 coding sequence is TGTGCCAGTAGTCTCATTTCTTCTGGAAACACCATATATTTT. Its protein is CASSLISSGNTIYF. The variable domain in full, completed from reference TRBV19 and TRBJ1-3, reads DGGITQSPKYLFRKEGQNVTLSCEQNLNHDAMYWYRQDPGQGLRLIYYSQIVNDFQKGDIAEGYSVSREKKESFPLTVTSAQKNPTAFYLCASSLISSGNTIYFGEGSWLTVV.